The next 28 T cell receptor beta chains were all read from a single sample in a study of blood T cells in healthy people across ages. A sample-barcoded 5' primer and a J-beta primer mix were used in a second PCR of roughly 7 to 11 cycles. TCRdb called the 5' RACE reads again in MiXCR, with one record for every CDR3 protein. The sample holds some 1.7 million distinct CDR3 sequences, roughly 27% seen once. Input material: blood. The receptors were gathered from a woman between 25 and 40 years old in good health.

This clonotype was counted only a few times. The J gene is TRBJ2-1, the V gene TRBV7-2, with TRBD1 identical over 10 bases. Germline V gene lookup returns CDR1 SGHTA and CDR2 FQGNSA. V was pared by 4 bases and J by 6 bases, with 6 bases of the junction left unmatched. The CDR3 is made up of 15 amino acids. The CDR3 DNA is TGTGCCAGCAGCTCGGACAGGGGGATCGTCAATGAGCAGTTCTTC. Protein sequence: CASSSDRGIVNEQFF. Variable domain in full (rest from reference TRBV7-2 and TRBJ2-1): GAGVSQSPSNKVTEKGKDVELRCDPISGHTALYWYRQSLGQGLEFLIYFQGNSAPDKSGLPSDRFSAERTGGSVSTLTIQRTQQEDSAVYLCASSSDRGIVNEQFFGPGTRLTVL.

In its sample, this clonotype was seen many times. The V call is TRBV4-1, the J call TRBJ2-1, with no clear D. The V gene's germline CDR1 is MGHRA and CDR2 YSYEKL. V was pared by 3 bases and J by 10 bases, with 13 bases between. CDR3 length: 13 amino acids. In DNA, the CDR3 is TGCGCCAGCAGCCAGACTCCCTCCCGGGAGCAGTTCTTC. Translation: CASSQTPSREQFF.

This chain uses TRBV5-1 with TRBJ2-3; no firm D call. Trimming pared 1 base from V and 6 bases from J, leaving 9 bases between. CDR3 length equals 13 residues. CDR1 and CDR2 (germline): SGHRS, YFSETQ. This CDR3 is CASSLFAEDTQYF. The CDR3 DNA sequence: TGCGCCAGCAGCTTGTTCGCGGAGGATACGCAGTATTTT.

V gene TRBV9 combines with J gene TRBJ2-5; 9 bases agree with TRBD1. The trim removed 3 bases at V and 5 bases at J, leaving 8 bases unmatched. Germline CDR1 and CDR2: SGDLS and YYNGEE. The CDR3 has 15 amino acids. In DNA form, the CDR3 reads TGTGCCAGCAGCGGCGGGGACAGGGTAGCGGAGACCCAGTACTTC. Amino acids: CASSGGDRVAETQYF.

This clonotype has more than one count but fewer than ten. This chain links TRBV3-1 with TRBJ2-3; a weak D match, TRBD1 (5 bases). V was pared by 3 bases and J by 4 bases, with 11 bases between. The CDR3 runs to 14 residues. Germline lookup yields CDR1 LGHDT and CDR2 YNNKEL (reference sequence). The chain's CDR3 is CASSQLGVSDTQYF. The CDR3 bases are TGTGCCAGCAGCCAGCTAGGGGTATCAGATACGCAGTATTTT.

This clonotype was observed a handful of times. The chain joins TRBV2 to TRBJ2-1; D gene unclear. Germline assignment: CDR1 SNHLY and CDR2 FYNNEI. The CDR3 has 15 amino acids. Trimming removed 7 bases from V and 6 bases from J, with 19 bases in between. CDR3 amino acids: CASMLELATLNEQFF. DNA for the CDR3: TGTGCCAGCATGCTAGAGTTAGCAACGCTCAATGAGCAGTTCTTC. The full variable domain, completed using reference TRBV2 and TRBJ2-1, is EPEVTQTPSHQVTQMGQEVILRCVPISNHLYFYWYRQILGQKVEFLVSFYNNEISEKSEIFDDQFSVERPDGSNFTLKIRSTKLEDSAMYFCASMLELATLNEQFFGPGTRLTVL.

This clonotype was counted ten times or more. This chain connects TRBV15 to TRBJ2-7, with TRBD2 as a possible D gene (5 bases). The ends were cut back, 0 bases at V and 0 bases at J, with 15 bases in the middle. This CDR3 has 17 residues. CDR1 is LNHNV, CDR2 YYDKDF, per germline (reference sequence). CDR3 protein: CATSRDSGGSNSYEQYF. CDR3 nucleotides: TGTGCCACCAGCAGAGATTCTGGCGGGTCCAACTCCTACGAGCAGTACTTC.

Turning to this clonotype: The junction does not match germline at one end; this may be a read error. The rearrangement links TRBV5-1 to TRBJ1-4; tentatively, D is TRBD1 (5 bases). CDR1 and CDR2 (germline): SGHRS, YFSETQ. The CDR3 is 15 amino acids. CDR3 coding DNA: TGCGCCAGCTCCCGTACCGGGACCGAGGATGAAAAACGGTTTTTT. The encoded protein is CASSRTGTEDEKRFF.

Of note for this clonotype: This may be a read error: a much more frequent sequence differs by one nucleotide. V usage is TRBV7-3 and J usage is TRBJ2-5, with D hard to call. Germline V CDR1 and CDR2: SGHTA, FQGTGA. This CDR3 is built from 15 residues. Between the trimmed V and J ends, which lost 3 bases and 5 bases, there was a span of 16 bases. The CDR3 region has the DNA TGTGCCAGCAGCTTCGGCACTCTCAGGCGGGAGACCCAGTACTTC. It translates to CASSFGTLRRETQYF.

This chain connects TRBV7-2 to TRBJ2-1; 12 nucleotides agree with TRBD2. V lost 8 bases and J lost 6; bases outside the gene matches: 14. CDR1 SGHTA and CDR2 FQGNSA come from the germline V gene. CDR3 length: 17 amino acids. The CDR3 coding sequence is TGTGCCAGCGGAGCTCTAGCTCTAGCGGGGGGGCTCAATGAGCAGTTCTTC. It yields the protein CASGALALAGGLNEQFF.

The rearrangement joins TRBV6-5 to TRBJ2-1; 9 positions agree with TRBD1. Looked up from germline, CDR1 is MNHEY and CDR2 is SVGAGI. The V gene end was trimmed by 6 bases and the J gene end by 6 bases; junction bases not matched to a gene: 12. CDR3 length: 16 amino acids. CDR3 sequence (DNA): TGTGCCAGCAGACCCCGACAGGGGGGCATACTCAATGAGCAGTTCTTC. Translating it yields CASRPRQGGILNEQFF.

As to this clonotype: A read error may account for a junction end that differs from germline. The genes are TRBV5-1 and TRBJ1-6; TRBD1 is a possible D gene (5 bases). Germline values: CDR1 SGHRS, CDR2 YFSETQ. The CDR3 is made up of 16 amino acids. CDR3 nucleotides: TGCGTCAGCAGCTTGGATCAGGGCGGCTATAATTCACCCCTCCACTTT. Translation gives CVSSLDQGGYNSPLHF.

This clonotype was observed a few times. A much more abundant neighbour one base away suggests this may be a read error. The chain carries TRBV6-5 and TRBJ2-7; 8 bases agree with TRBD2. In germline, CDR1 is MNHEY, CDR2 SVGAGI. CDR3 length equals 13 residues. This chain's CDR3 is CTSSYGRGDEQYF. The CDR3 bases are TGTACCAGCAGTTACGGGAGGGGTGACGAGCAGTACTTC.

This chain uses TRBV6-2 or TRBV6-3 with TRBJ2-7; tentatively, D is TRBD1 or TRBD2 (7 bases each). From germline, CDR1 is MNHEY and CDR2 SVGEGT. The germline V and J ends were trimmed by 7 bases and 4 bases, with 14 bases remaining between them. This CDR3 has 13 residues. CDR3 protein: CASNRQGGYEQYF. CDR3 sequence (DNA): TGTGCCAGCAACCGACAGGGAGGGTACGAGCAGTACTTC.

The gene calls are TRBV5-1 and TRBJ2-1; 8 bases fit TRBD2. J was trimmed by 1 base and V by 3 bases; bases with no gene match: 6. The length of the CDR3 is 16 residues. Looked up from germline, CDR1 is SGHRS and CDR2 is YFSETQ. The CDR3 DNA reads TGCGCCAGCAGCTGGGCAGGCGGGGGGTCCTACAATGAGCAGTTCTTC. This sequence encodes CASSWAGGGSYNEQFF.

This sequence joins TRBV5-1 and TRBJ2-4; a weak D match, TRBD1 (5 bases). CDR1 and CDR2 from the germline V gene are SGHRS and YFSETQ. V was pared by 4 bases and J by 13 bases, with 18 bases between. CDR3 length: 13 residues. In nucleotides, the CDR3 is TGCGCCAGCAGCAAGACAGTGGGCCATGAGCAGTACTTC. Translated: CASSKTVGHEQYF.

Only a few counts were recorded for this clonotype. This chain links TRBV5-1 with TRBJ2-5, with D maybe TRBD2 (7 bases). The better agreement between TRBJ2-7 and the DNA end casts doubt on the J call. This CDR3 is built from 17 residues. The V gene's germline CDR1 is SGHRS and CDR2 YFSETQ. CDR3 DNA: TGCGCCAGCAGCAATGAAAGGGGGGGGGATCTGGAAACCGAGCAGTACTTC. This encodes CASSNERGGDLETEQYF.

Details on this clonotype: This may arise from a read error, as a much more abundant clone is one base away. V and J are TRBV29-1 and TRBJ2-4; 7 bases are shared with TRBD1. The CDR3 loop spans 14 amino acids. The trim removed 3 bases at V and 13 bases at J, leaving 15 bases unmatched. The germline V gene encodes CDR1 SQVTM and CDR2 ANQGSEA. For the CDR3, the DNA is TGCAGCGTTGAGGGACAGAGCCTCTACAATGAGCAGTACTTC. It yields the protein CSVEGQSLYNEQYF.

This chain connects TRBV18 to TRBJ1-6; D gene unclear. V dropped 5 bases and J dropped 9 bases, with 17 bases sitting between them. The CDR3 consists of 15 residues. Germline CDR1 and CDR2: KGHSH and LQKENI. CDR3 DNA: TGTGCCAGCTCAGACCGATGGCGGGATAGTTCACCCCTCCACTTT. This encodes CASSDRWRDSSPLHF.

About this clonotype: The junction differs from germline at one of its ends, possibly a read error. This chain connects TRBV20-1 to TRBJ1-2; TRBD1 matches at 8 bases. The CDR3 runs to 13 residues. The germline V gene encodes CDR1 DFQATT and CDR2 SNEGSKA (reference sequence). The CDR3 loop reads CGARDQDRDGYTF. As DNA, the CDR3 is TGCGGTGCTAGAGATCAGGACAGGGACGGCTACACCTTC.

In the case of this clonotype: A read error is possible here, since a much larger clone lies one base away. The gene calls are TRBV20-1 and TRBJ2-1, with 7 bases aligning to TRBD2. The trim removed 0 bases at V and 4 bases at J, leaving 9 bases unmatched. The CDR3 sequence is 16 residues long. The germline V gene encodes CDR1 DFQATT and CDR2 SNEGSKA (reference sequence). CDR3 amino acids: CSARDATSSLYNEQFF. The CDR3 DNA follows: TGCAGTGCTAGAGATGCGACTAGCAGTCTGTACAATGAGCAGTTCTTC.

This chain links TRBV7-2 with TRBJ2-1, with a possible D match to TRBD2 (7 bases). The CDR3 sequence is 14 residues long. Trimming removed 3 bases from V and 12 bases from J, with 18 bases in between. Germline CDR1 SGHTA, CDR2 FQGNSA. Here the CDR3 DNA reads TGTGCCAGCAGCTTCGGGCGGGGGCTTACTTCGCAGTTCTTC. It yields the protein CASSFGRGLTSQFF.

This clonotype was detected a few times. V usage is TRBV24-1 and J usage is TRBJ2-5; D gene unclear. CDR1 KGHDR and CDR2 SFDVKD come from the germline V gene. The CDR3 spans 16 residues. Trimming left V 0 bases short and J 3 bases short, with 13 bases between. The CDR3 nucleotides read TGTGCCACCAGTGATTTGCAGGCAGGCGTAAAAGAGACCCAGTACTTC. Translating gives CATSDLQAGVKETQYF.

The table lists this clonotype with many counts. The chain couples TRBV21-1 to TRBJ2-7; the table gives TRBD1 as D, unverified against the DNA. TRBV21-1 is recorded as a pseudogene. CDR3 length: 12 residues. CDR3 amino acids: CATGQGAYEQYF. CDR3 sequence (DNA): TGTGCCACTGGACAGGGAGCCTACGAGCAGTACTTC.

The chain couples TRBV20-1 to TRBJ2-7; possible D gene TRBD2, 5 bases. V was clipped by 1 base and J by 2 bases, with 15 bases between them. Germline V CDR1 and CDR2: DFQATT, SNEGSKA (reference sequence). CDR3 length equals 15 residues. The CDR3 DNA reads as TGCAGTGCTAGAGTCTTGGCGGGTCCCCCCTACGAGCAGTACTTC. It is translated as CSARVLAGPPYEQYF.

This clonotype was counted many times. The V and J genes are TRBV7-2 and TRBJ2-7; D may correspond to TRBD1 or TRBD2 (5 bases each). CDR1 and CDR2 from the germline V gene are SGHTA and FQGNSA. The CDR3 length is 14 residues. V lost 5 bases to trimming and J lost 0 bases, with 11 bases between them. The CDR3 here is CASSTRGPSYEQYF. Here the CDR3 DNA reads TGTGCCAGCAGCACCCGGGGCCCCTCCTACGAGCAGTACTTC.

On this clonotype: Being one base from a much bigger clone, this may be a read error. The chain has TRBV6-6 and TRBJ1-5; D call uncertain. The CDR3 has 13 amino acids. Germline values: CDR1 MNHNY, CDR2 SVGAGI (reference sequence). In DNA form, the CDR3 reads TGTGCCAGCAGGGCTACGGAGAATCAGCCCCGGCATTTT. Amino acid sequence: CASRATENQPRHF.

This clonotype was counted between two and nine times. CDR3 nucleotide sequence: TGTGCCAGCAGTGAAAGCGGGGTGGGGCTCTACGAGCAGTACTTC. Translating it yields CASSESGVGLYEQYF. The chain recombines TRBV25-1 with TRBJ2-7, with 7 bases matching TRBD2. CDR3 length: 15 amino acids. V lost 2 bases and J lost 3; bases outside the gene matches: 7. Per germline, CDR1 MGHDK and CDR2 SYGVNS.